The clone carrying this T cell receptor beta chain turned up a few times. No antigen is known for it. These data are taken from a study of spatial heterogeneity in lung cancer. Study at large: Raw reads contained each unique TCR and UMI combination more than ten times on average. Study results and limitations: Among blood samples, ubiquitous expanded tumor TCRs appeared more at resection than at follow-up.

V was clipped by 5 bases and J by 1 base; unmatched bases: 9. Germline V gene sequence: CDR1 SGHTA, CDR2 FQGNSA. The CDR3 has 17 amino acids. TCRdb ran MiXCR on the 5' RACE reads and lists one entry per CDR3 protein. The sample has about 82,000 distinct CDR3 sequences; around 13% are singletons. The time point denotes: sample taken at primary tumor resection. No cells were sorted before sequencing. The whole RNA sequenced was extracted from tumor, nontumor lung or frozen PBMC. Donors were 72 untreated early-stage non-small cell lung cancer patients. The sequencing here drew on PBMCs, taken at surgery. This TCR derives from a male donor with early-stage non-small cell lung cancer. This chain links TRBV7-2 with TRBJ2-5, with TRBD2 identical over 11 bases. CDR3 nucleotides: TGTGCCAGCAGCACCGACTTGACTAGCGGGGTCCAAGAGACCCAGTACTTC. It encodes CASSTDLTSGVQETQYF.